These T cell receptor beta chains were read from a single sample in a study of T cell changes during pregnancy in multiple sclerosis. Profiled with immunoSEQ multiplex PCR; TCRdb holds only in-frame clones, not every one. The sample has 110,000 or so clones, 85% to 95% seen once. Specimen: peripheral blood, collected before pregnancy. The receptors were gathered from a female donor with multiple sclerosis, enrolled in a pregnancy study. CDR3s include the opening cysteine and the closing phenylalanine or tryptophan. A D gene is named only where the DNA matches it firmly. Rows may omit the clone size; those that give it use once, few, many or a size class.

once	TRBV6-1	TRBJ2-7	TRBD1	CASSGGSQGSFYEQYF	TGTGCCAGCAGTGGGGGCTCACAGGGGTCGTTCTACGAGCAGTACTTC
.	TRBV19	TRBJ2-7	TRBD2	CASSRQAGVKGNEQYF	TGTGCCAGTAGTCGCCAAGCGGGAGTTAAGGGGAACGAGCAGTACTTC
.	TRBV19	TRBJ2-6	TRBD1	CASSPRARDSGLGANVLTF	TGTGCCAGTAGTCCCCGAGCCAGGGACAGTGGCCTGGGGGCCAACGTCCTGACTTTC
.	TRBV2	TRBJ1-6	.	CASRPTNSYNSPLHF	TGTGCCAGCAGGCCCACAAACTCCTATAATTCACCCCTCCACTTT
.	TRBV6-6	TRBJ2-7	.	CASSYSSVSYEQYF	TGTGCCAGCAGTTACTCGAGTGTATCCTACGAGCAGTACTTC
.	TRBV6-5	TRBJ2-5	TRBD2	CASRSGGRETQYF	TGTGCCAGCAGAAGCGGGGGTAGGGAGACCCAGTACTTC
.	TRBV5-4	TRBJ2-3	.	CASNRAGATDTQYF	TGTGCCAGCAACCGCGCGGGGGCTACAGATACGCAGTATTTT
once	TRBV7-2	TRBJ2-1	TRBD2	CASSLEAGVKEQFF	TGTGCCAGCAGCTTAGAAGCGGGGGTGAAGGAGCAGTTCTTC
once	TRBV5-1	TRBJ2-6	.	CASSWREARDSGANVLTF	TGCGCCAGCAGCTGGAGGGAGGCGAGGGATTCTGGGGCCAACGTCCTGACTTTC
.	TRBV7-2	TRBJ2-7	TRBD2	CASSSWTSGGYEQYF	TGTGCCAGCAGCTCATGGACTAGCGGGGGCTACGAGCAGTACTTC
.	TRBV5-1	TRBJ2-2	.	CASSYFFPANTGELFF	TGCGCCAGCAGCTATTTCTTCCCCGCGAACACCGGGGAGCTGTTTTTT
once	TRBV9	TRBJ1-6	.	CASSVAAGENSPLHF	TGTGCCAGCAGCGTAGCGGCAGGGGAAAATTCACCCCTCCACTTT
.	TRBV5-1	TRBJ2-7	TRBD1	CASSSYRGYEQYF	TGCGCCAGCAGCTCGTACAGGGGCTACGAGCAGTACTTC
.	TRBV7-3	TRBJ2-7	TRBD2	CASSPPRGGEQYF	TGTGCCAGCAGCCCCCCACGGGGGGGCGAGCAGTACTTC
.	TRBV9	TRBJ1-1	.	CASSVWGGEAFF	TGTGCCAGCAGCGTATGGGGCGGTGAAGCTTTCTTT
.	TRBV7-8	TRBJ2-5	.	CASSRPSEIQETQYF	TGTGCCAGCAGCCGGCCTAGCGAGATCCAAGAGACCCAGTACTTC
.	TRBV7-7	TRBJ1-6	TRBD1	CASSPMGQGPNDSPLHF	TGTGCCAGCAGCCCGATGGGACAGGGACCTAATGATTCACCCCTCCACTTT
.	TRBV9	TRBJ2-3	TRBD2	CASSAGLAGPADTQYF	TGTGCCAGCAGCGCGGGACTAGCGGGACCCGCAGATACGCAGTATTTT
.	TRBV6-5	TRBJ1-1	.	CASSYSSEAFF	TGTGCCAGCAGTTATTCTTCTGAAGCTTTCTTT
.	TRBV11-2	TRBJ1-5	.	CASVLHAYSNQPQHF	TGTGCCAGCGTCCTTCATGCGTATAGCAATCAGCCCCAGCATTTT
once	TRBV7-3	TRBJ2-2	.	CASSTRSTHTGELFF	TGTGCCAGCAGCACTAGGTCCACCCACACCGGGGAGCTGTTTTTT
once	TRBV5-5	TRBJ2-1	TRBD1	CASSLEGTGGNEQFF	TGTGCCAGCAGCTTGGAAGGGACAGGGGGCAATGAGCAGTTCTTC
.	TRBV6-1	TRBJ2-1	.	CASSRTQGNNEQFF	TGTGCCAGCAGTCGGACACAAGGAAACAATGAGCAGTTCTTC
.	TRBV9	TRBJ2-7	.	CASSVRTGNSYEQYF	TGTGCCAGCAGCGTAAGAACAGGGAACTCCTACGAGCAGTACTTC
once	TRBV5-4	TRBJ1-1	TRBD1	CASSSPRTGVGNTEAFF	TGTGCCAGCAGCTCACCTCGAACAGGGGTGGGGAACACTGAAGCTTTCTTT
.	TRBV7-6	TRBJ1-1	.	CASSLRVGGSNTEAFF	TGTGCCAGCAGCTTAAGGGTCGGGGGATCGAACACTGAAGCTTTCTTT
.	TRBV5-1	TRBJ1-5	TRBD1	CASRPDRVPNQPQHF	TGCGCCAGCAGACCTGACAGGGTCCCTAATCAGCCCCAGCATTTT
.	TRBV5-1	TRBJ2-5	TRBD2	CASSLVAGGRETQYF	TGCGCCAGCAGCTTGGTAGCGGGAGGAAGAGAGACCCAGTACTTC
.	TRBV19	TRBJ1-6	TRBD1	CASSIDRTGANSPLHF	TGTGCCAGTAGTATAGATCGGACAGGGGCTAATTCACCCCTCCACTTT
.	TRBV6-6	TRBJ2-2	TRBD1	CASGGQFTGELFF	TGTGCCAGCGGGGGACAGTTCACCGGGGAGCTGTTTTTT
.	TRBV12-2	TRBJ1-3	.	CASRLRGSSGNTIYF	TGTGCAAGTCGCTTGAGAGGTTCCTCTGGAAACACCATATATTTT
.	TRBV5-1	TRBJ2-6	TRBD1	CASRFYPGQVDSGANVLTF	TGCGCCAGCAGATTTTACCCGGGACAGGTTGACTCTGGGGCCAACGTCCTGACTTTC
.	TRBV5-8	TRBJ1-5	.	CASSFQGGNQPQHF	TGTGCCAGCAGCTTCCAAGGGGGCAATCAGCCCCAGCATTTT
.	TRBV14	TRBJ2-5	TRBD2	CASSPGLAGGQETQYF	TGTGCCAGCAGCCCCGGACTAGCGGGGGGACAAGAGACCCAGTACTTC
.	TRBV28	TRBJ2-7	.	CASKGAYEQYF	TGTGCCAGCAAGGGGGCCTACGAGCAGTACTTC
.	TRBV7-3	TRBJ2-3	.	CASSSGLSSTDTQYF	TGTGCCAGCAGCTCCGGACTCTCTAGCACAGATACGCAGTATTTT
.	TRBV25-1	TRBJ2-5	.	CASRPGTSVQETQYF	TGTGCCAGCAGGCCCGGGACATCAGTACAAGAGACCCAGTACTTC
.	TRBV19	TRBJ1-6	.	CASSWSGLNSPLHF	TGTGCCAGTAGTTGGTCAGGGCTTAATTCACCCCTCCACTTT
.	TRBV6-1	TRBJ2-7	.	CASSEGGAHSYEQYF	TGTGCCAGCAGTGAGGGCGGGGCCCACTCCTACGAGCAGTACTTC
.	TRBV18	TRBJ1-5	.	CASSPTEDQPQHF	TGTGCCAGCTCACCAACAGAAGATCAGCCCCAGCATTTT
.	TRBV5-5	TRBJ2-7	.	CASSLAGPYEQYF	TGTGCCAGCAGCTTGGCTGGGCCCTACGAGCAGTACTTC
.	TRBV5-1	TRBJ1-2	.	CASSFQGPGYTF	TGCGCCAGCAGTTTCCAGGGGCCTGGCTACACCTTC
once	TRBV28	TRBJ2-7	.	CASSLEQTYEQYF	TGTGCCAGCAGTTTAGAACAGACCTACGAGCAGTACTTC
.	TRBV9	TRBJ2-5	TRBD1	CASCRLQGVLGETQYF	TGTGCCAGCTGCCGACTTCAGGGGGTGCTGGGAGAGACCCAGTACTTC
.	TRBV7-2	TRBJ2-4	TRBD1	CASSLARQGPIQYF	TGTGCCAGCAGCTTAGCGAGACAGGGCCCCATTCAGTACTTC
.	TRBV6-1	TRBJ1-1	.	CASSEALAGSRGTDF	TGTGCCAGCAGTGAAGCCCTAGCGGGTTCCCGGGGGACCGATTTT
.	TRBV5-6	TRBJ1-2	.	CASSSLYGYTF	TGTGCCAGCAGTAGTCTCTATGGCTACACCTTC
.	TRBV11-2	TRBJ2-1	TRBD2	CASSLVAGEVSEQFF	TGTGCCAGCAGCTTAGTAGCGGGAGAGGTGAGTGAGCAGTTCTTC
few	TRBV9	TRBJ2-3	TRBD2	CASSVAGASGGDTQYF	TGTGCCAGCAGCGTAGCAGGTGCGAGCGGGGGAGATACGCAGTATTTT
.	TRBV5-4	TRBJ1-1	.	CASSPSAGLEAFF	TGTGCCAGCAGCCCCTCCGCAGGGCTTGAAGCTTTCTTT
.	TRBV18	TRBJ1-3	.	CASSPGSGSGNTIYF	TGTGCCAGCTCACCAGGATCAGGGTCTGGAAACACCATATATTTT
once	TRBV19	TRBJ2-3	TRBD2	CARPPGGTSGTQYF	TGTGCCAGACCCCCCGGAGGGACTAGCGGGACGCAGTATTTT
.	TRBV7-3	TRBJ2-1	.	CASSVGILGTSEQFF	TGTGCCAGCAGCGTTGGTATACTCGGGACTTCTGAGCAGTTCTTC
.	TRBV7-8	TRBJ2-5	TRBD1	CASSSTRTGTQYF	TGTGCCAGCAGCTCAACTAGGACAGGGACCCAGTACTTC
.	TRBV27	TRBJ2-1	TRBD2	CASRSGTTPYNEQFF	TGTGCCAGCAGATCCGGGACTACCCCGTACAATGAGCAGTTCTTC